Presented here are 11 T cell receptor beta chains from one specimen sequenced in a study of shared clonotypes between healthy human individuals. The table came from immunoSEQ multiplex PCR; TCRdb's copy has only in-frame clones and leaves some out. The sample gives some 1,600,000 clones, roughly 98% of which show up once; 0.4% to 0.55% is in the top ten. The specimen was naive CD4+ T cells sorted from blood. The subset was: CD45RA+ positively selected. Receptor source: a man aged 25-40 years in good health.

CDR3 nucleotide sequence: TGTGCCAGTAGTATAGATCCGGGAGGAACTAGCACAGATACGCAGTATTTT. Protein product: CASSIDPGGTSTDTQYF. The V call is TRBV19, the J call TRBJ2-3, with 7 nucleotides matching TRBD2. Trimming cost V 0 bases and J 0 bases; bases outside gene matches: 6. This CDR3 comprises 17 residues. Germline V gene lookup returns CDR1 LNHDA and CDR2 SQIVND (reference sequence).

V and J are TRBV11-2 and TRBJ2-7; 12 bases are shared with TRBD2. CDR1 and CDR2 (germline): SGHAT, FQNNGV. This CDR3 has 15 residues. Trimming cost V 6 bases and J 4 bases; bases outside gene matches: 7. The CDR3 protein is CASRPSSGRGYEQYF. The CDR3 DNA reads TGTGCCAGCAGACCTTCTAGCGGGAGGGGGTACGAGCAGTACTTC.

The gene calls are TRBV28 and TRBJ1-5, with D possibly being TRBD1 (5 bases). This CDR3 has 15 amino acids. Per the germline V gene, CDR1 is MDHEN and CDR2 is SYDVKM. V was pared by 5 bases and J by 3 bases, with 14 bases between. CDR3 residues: CASSIPTGLNQPQHF. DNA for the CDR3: TGTGCCAGCAGTATTCCGACGGGACTCAATCAGCCCCAGCATTTT.

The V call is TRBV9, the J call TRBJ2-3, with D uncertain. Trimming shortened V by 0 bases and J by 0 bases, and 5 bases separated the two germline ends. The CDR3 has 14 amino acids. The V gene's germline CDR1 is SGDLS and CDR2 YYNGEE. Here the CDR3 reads CASSVALSTDTQYF. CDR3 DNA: TGTGCCAGCAGCGTAGCACTGAGCACAGATACGCAGTATTTT.

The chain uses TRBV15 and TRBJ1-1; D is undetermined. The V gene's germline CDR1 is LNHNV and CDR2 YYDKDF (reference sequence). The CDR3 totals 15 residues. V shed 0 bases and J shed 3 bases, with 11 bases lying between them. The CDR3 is CATSRDWEADTEAFF. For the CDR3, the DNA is TGTGCCACCAGCAGAGATTGGGAGGCGGACACTGAAGCTTTCTTT.

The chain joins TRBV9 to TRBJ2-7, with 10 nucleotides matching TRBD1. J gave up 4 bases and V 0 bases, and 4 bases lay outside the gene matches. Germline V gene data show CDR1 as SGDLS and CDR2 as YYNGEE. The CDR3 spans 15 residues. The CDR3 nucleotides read TGTGCCAGCAGCGTAGGAACGGGACAGGGGTACGAGCAGTACTTC. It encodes CASSVGTGQGYEQYF.

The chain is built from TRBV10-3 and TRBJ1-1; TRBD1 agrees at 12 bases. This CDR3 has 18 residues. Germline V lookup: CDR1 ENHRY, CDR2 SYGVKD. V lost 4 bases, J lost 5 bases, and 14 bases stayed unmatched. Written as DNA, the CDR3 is TGTGCCATCAGTGTTACCGGGACAGGGGGCGGAAGTAGTACTGAAGCTTTCTTT. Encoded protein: CAISVTGTGGGSSTEAFF.

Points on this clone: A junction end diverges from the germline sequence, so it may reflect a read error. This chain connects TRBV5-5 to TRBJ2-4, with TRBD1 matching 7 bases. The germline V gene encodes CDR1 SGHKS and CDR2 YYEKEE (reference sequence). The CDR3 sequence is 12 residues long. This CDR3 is CASSLSGTVFYF. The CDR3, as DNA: TGTGCCAGCAGCTTGTCCGGGACAGTTTTTTATTTC.

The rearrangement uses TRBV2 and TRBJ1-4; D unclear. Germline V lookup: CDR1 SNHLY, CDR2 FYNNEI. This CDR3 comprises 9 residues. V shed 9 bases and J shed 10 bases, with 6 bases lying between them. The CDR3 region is CARGRKLFF. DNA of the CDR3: TGTGCCAGAGGTAGAAAACTGTTTTTT.

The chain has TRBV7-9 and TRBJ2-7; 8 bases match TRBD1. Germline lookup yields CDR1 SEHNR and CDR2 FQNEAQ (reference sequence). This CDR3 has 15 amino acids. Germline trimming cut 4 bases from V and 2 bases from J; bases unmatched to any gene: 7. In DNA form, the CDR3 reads TGTGCCAGCAGCTCATTCAGGGGGCAGGCCTACGAGCAGTACTTC. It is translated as CASSSFRGQAYEQYF.

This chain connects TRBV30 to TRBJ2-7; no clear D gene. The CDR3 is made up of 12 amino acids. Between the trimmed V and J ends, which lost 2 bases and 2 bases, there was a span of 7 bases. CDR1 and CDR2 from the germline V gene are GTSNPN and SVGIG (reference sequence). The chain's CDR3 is CAWSPYAYEQYF. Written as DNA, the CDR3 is TGTGCCTGGAGTCCGTATGCCTACGAGCAGTACTTC.